This passage covers 27 T cell receptor beta chains from one sample sequenced in a study of cytomegalovirus exposure and HLA in healthy donors. Measured with immunoSEQ multiplex PCR; TCRdb has only the in-frame clones, and not every one. The sample has some 170,000 clones, 70% to 90% seen once. Input material: PBMCs. All receptors derive from a woman under 30 in good health and CMV-seronegative.

J is TRBJ1-2 and V is TRBV4-3; TRBD1 matches 8 bases. This CDR3 is 15 amino acids long. Germline V gene sequence: CDR1 LGHNA, CDR2 YSLEER. The J segment lost 3 bases and the V segment lost 1 base, leaving 4 bases of the junction unmatched. Here the CDR3 reads CASSQGQGIDYGYTF. CDR3 nucleotide sequence: TGCGCCAGCAGCCAAGGACAGGGGATTGACTATGGCTACACCTTC.

This clone appeared a single time. The J gene is TRBJ1-4, the V gene TRBV27; the match to TRBD1 covers 9 bases. The CDR3 consists of 14 residues. V lost 5 bases and J lost 5; bases outside the gene matches: 3. Germline loops: CDR1 MNHEY, CDR2 SMNVEV (reference sequence). This CDR3 is CASSPDRGNEKLFF. In DNA form, the CDR3 reads TGTGCCAGCAGTCCCGACAGGGGGAATGAAAAACTGTTTTTT.

This chain connects TRBV9 to TRBJ2-3; 8 positions agree with TRBD2. Trimming removed 4 bases from V and 0 bases from J; junction bases left unmatched: 10. There are 17 residues in the CDR3. The germline gives CDR1 SGDLS, CDR2 YYNGEE. This CDR3 is CASSSFSGTTSTDTQYF. The CDR3 DNA is TGTGCCAGCAGCTCATTTAGCGGGACTACTAGCACAGATACGCAGTATTTT.

In its sample, this clone was seen once. The chain uses TRBV5-6 and TRBJ2-3, with D perhaps TRBD2 (6 bases). V lost 4 bases and J 0 bases, leaving 15 bases between the germline ends. The CDR3 is 16 amino acids. CDR1 and CDR2 (germline): SGHDT, YYEEEE. Written as DNA, the CDR3 is TGTGCCAGCAGCCGGTTGGGCGGGATGAGCACAGATACGCAGTATTTT. Translating gives CASSRLGGMSTDTQYF.

The chain employs TRBV4-1 and TRBJ2-2; D is possibly TRBD1 (6 bases). Trimming shortened V by 5 bases and J by 4 bases, and 17 bases separated the two germline ends. This CDR3 contains 16 residues. Germline V lookup: CDR1 MGHRA, CDR2 YSYEKL. The CDR3 here is CASSARQARATGELFF. CDR3 bases: TGCGCCAGCAGCGCCCGACAGGCTCGGGCCACCGGGGAGCTGTTTTTT.

The V call is TRBV2, the J call TRBJ2-5; maybe TRBD1 (6 bases). Trimming pared 6 bases from V and 3 bases from J, leaving 20 bases between. Germline CDR1 reads SNHLY; CDR2 reads FYNNEI. The CDR3 runs to 16 residues. CDR3 sequence: CASSFSGQEKKETQYF. In DNA form, the CDR3 reads TGTGCCAGCAGCTTTTCGGGACAAGAAAAGAAAGAGACCCAGTACTTC.

V and J are TRBV7-9 and TRBJ2-1; TRBD2 agrees at 7 bases. This CDR3 is 17 amino acids long. V shed 0 bases and J 8 bases; nucleotides not matched to a gene: 13. CDR1 and CDR2 from the germline V gene are SEHNR and FQNEAQ (reference sequence). The CDR3 sequence is CASSLALGSGSSHEQFF. CDR3 in DNA: TGTGCCAGCAGCTTAGCACTCGGTAGCGGGTCGTCCCATGAGCAGTTCTTC.

This chain links TRBV4-3 with TRBJ2-3; D perhaps matches TRBD2 (6 bases). The germline gives CDR1 LGHNA, CDR2 YSLEER. CDR3 length: 18 residues. Trimming removed 0 bases at V and 0 bases at J, with 16 bases between. The CDR3 coding sequence is TGCGCCAGCAGCCAAGATCTCCAAGGTAGCGGTAGCACAGATACGCAGTATTTT. It codes for CASSQDLQGSGSTDTQYF.

This clone was seen a few times. Because the CDR3 is missing its conserved closing phenylalanine or tryptophan, this is likely a read error. The limits of the CDR3 on the DNA are not certain, so only TCRdb's listed CDR3 is given. The rearrangement joins TRBV11-2 to TRBJ1-2; the table's D call, TRBD1, has no DNA check behind it. The V gene's germline CDR1 is SGHAT and CDR2 FQNNGV. Both ends counted, the CDR3 spans 10 residues. CDR3 in amino acids: CASSLLAGSS.

V gene TRBV28 combines with J gene TRBJ1-3; D is unresolved. V lost 10 bases, J lost 0 bases, and 16 bases lay in between. Germline loops: CDR1 MDHEN, CDR2 SYDVKM. There are 15 residues in the CDR3. The CDR3 DNA reads as TGTGCCACCTCCCTAGACGGATCCTCTGGAAACACCATATATTTT. This codes for CATSLDGSSGNTIYF.

This chain connects TRBV7-6 to TRBJ1-3; no firm D call. Germline assignment: CDR1 SGHVS and CDR2 FNYEAQ. The CDR3 sequence is 15 residues long. V shed 1 base and J shed 4 bases, with 11 bases lying between them. The CDR3 here is CASSLGERLGNTIYF. CDR3 DNA: TGTGCCAGCAGCTTAGGAGAGAGACTCGGAAACACCATATATTTT.

V is TRBV7-9 and J is TRBJ1-2; 7 nucleotides line up with TRBD1. The CDR3 is 18 amino acids. Germline trimming cut 2 bases from V and 2 bases from J; bases unmatched to any gene: 14. CDR1 and CDR2 from the germline V gene are SEHNR and FQNEAQ (reference sequence). Here the CDR3 DNA reads TGTGCCAGCAGCTTACGGGGCCTCCTCGGACAGGAGAACTATGGCTACACCTTC. Protein sequence: CASSLRGLLGQENYGYTF.

V is TRBV5-1 and J is TRBJ1-1, with D possibly being TRBD1 (5 bases). Germline values: CDR1 SGHRS, CDR2 YFSETQ. Deletions cut 3 bases from V and 12 bases from J, with 21 bases between. CDR3 size: 14 residues. Here the CDR3 DNA reads TGCGCCAGCAGCTCCATCGTAGGCAGGGTAGAAACTTTCTTT. It specifies CASSSIVGRVETFF.

V gene TRBV11-2 combines with J gene TRBJ1-2, with D unresolved. The CDR3 totals 14 residues. Germline CDR1 SGHAT, CDR2 FQNNGV. Trimming left V 1 base short and J 3 bases short, with 9 bases between. Here the CDR3 reads CASSLGRPDYGYTF. CDR3 DNA: TGTGCCAGCAGCTTAGGGCGGCCGGACTATGGCTACACCTTC.

Here the CDR3 reads CASSQGGPRAPDTQYF. The CDR3 DNA sequence: TGCGCCAGCAGCCAAGGCGGTCCCCGAGCCCCAGATACGCAGTATTTT. The chain links TRBV4-3 to TRBJ2-3; D ambiguous. Germline V gene data show CDR1 as LGHNA and CDR2 as YSLEER. The CDR3 has 16 amino acids. V was clipped by 1 base and J by 4 bases, with 15 bases between them.

This chain connects TRBV7-2 to TRBJ2-7, with D possibly matching TRBD2 (5 bases). CDR1 is SGHTA, CDR2 FQGNSA, per germline. The CDR3 runs to 15 residues. V was clipped by 2 bases and J by 2 bases, with 13 bases between them. The CDR3 region is CASSLWVSAAYEQYF. The CDR3 DNA follows: TGTGCCAGCAGCTTATGGGTTAGCGCTGCCTACGAGCAGTACTTC.

This sequence joins TRBV5-4 and TRBJ2-7; 10 nucleotides match TRBD1. From germline, CDR1 is SGHNT and CDR2 YYREEE (reference sequence). The CDR3 consists of 15 residues. V lost 2 bases to trimming and J lost 3 bases; unmatched junction nucleotides: 5. CDR3 region: CASSLRTGGLYEQYF. CDR3 DNA sequence: TGTGCCAGCAGCTTACGGACAGGGGGACTCTACGAGCAGTACTTC.

J is TRBJ2-3 and V is TRBV13, with 8 bases aligning to TRBD1. The V and J ends lost 3 bases and 3 bases, in that order; junction bases with no gene match: 8. CDR1 PRHDT and CDR2 FYEKMQ come from the germline V gene (reference sequence). The CDR3 loop spans 16 amino acids. The CDR3 is CASSLGQTGVTDTQYF. As DNA, the CDR3 is TGTGCCAGCAGCTTGGGCCAGACAGGGGTTACAGATACGCAGTATTTT.

The chain joins TRBV11-3 to TRBJ2-1, with 7 bases lining up with TRBD2. The germline gives CDR1 SGHNT, CDR2 YENEEA. The CDR3 length is 14 residues. The V segment lost 2 bases and the J segment 10 bases; nucleotides outside the gene matches: 8. CDR3 coding DNA: TGTGCCAGCAGCTTAAGCCCGGGACTACCGGAGCAGTTCTTC. It encodes CASSLSPGLPEQFF.

V and J are TRBV15 and TRBJ2-3; perhaps TRBD2 as D (7 bases). Per the germline V gene, CDR1 is LNHNV and CDR2 is YYDKDF (reference sequence). Trimming left V 8 bases short and J 2 bases short, with 14 bases between. This CDR3 comprises 14 residues. The CDR3 region has the DNA TGTGCCACCGGCGGGGGCGGGGACACAGATACGCAGTATTTT. Translated: CATGGGGDTDTQYF.

The chain uses TRBV7-2 and TRBJ2-4; D perhaps matches TRBD2 (6 bases). Germline values: CDR1 SGHTA, CDR2 FQGNSA. There are 12 residues in the CDR3. The V end lost 2 bases, the J end lost 8 bases, and 7 bases lay between the germline ends. Written as DNA, the CDR3 is TGTGCCAGCAGCTTAACGGGGGACATTCAGTACTTC. Translating gives CASSLTGDIQYF.

The chain couples TRBV2 to TRBJ1-1; D ambiguous. There are 13 residues in the CDR3. Germline CDR1 reads SNHLY; CDR2 reads FYNNEI. The ends were cut back, 6 bases at V and 1 base at J, with 9 bases in the middle. The CDR3 here is CASRYRTNTEAFF. The CDR3 DNA sequence: TGTGCCAGCAGGTACAGAACGAACACTGAAGCTTTCTTT.

The rearrangement uses TRBV5-1 and TRBJ1-5; D is undetermined. CDR1 is SGHRS, CDR2 YFSETQ, per germline. Trimming left V 2 bases short and J 8 bases short, with 11 bases between. The CDR3 spans 13 residues. The CDR3 DNA sequence: TGCGCCAGCAGCTTAAGTCCCGGGGAGCCCCAGCATTTT. Encoded protein: CASSLSPGEPQHF.

This clone was observed a single time. The chain is built from TRBV12-5 and TRBJ1-4; 7 nucleotides agree with TRBD1. Losses at the gene ends were 2 bases for V and 5 bases for J; bases not matched to a gene: 5. The germline gives CDR1 LGHNT, CDR2 FRNRAP. The length of the CDR3 is 15 residues. CDR3 sequence (DNA): TGTGCTAGTGGTTTGACAGGGGCGCCAAATGAAAAACTGTTTTTT. Its protein product is CASGLTGAPNEKLFF.

The chain recombines TRBV27 with TRBJ1-2, with D possibly TRBD1 on 6 matching bases. CDR1 and CDR2 from the germline V gene are MNHEY and SMNVEV (reference sequence). The CDR3 contains 13 residues. Trimming removed 5 bases from V and 7 bases from J, with 14 bases in between. CDR3 protein: CASSIKGGGGYTF. The CDR3 DNA follows: TGTGCCAGCAGTATAAAGGGGGGGGGTGGCTACACCTTC.

The J gene is TRBJ2-7, the V gene TRBV6-1; D may be TRBD2 (6 bases). The CDR3 is made up of 11 amino acids. V lost 5 bases and J 7 bases, leaving 9 bases between the germline ends. In germline, CDR1 is MNHNS, CDR2 SASEGT. CDR3 amino acids: CASSYAGEQYF. As DNA, the CDR3 is TGTGCCAGCAGTTACGCGGGGGAGCAGTACTTC.

This clone was picked up a small number of times. The rearrangement links TRBV5-1 to TRBJ1-2; tentatively, D is TRBD1 (5 bases). Deletions cut 4 bases from V and 0 bases from J, with 7 bases between. Germline CDR1 reads SGHRS; CDR2 reads YFSETQ. This CDR3 contains 13 residues. CDR3 protein: CASSLDTNYGYTF. In nucleotides, the CDR3 is TGCGCCAGCAGCCTGGACACTAACTATGGCTACACCTTC.